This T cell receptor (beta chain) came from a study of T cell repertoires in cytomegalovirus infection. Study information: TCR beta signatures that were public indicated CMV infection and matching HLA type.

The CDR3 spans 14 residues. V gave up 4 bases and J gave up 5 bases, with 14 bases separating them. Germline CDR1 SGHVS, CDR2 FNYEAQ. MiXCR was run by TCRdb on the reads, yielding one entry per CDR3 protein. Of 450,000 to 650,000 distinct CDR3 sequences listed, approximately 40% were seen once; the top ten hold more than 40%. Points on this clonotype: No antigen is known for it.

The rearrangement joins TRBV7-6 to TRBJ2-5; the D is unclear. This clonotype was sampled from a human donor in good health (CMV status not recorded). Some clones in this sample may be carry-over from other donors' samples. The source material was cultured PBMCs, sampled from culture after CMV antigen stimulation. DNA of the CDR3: TGTGCCAGCAGCTCCACTAAGGCGTTGGAGACCCAGTACTTC. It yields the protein CASSSTKALETQYF.